One T cell receptor beta chain is described in this entry. This clone was counted a few times. Its antigen specificity is not known. Per-base quality was not reported, and no clone a single base away is much larger than it. This specimen comes from a study of blood T cell repertoires in COVID-19 (dated by TCRdb to between 2020 and 2021). The study in broad terms: Samples covering the acute and convalescent phases of COVID-19 were provided by collaborators in the United States, Italy and Spain. The prospective study material was composed of cDNA or gDNA derived from T cells, B-cell-depleted T cells, or PBMCs. Subjects who had been exposed to COVID-19, were actively infected with it, or had recovered from it provided the deeply sampled blood TCRbeta repertoires that made up the dataset. The repertoires were released in a freely available public database intended as a resource for research on the immune response to SARS-CoV-2. The samples were drawn from the first 160 participants of the ongoing ImmuneRACE study and from more than 1,000 subjects provided by 6 global collaborators. Nearly every sample came with metadata listing a de-identified subject ID, COVID-19 status, age in years and sex. Where available, HLA class I and class II types were taken from metadata supplied by the sample provider and were not determined by assay-based typing.

V gives up 3 bases and J gives up 4 bases, and the segment between their germline ends measures 9 bases. The germline V gene provides CDR1 MRHNA and CDR2 SNTAGT. There are 13 amino acids in the CDR3, from cysteine to phenylalanine inclusive. Only the CDR3 part of the read is kept: 39 bases, read in frame from the first base. Paper-wide results and their limitations: The quantity of clinical and demographic metadata differed by source and by participant and was supplied without curation.

The immunoSEQ Assay, a bias-controlled multiplex PCR, was used to amplify TCRbeta CDR3 regions from genomic DNA. The study's own analysis went as follows. Nucleated cell counts per sample were estimated from amplification of reference gene primers within the assay. Sequence reads were collapsed and filtered to measure the absolute abundance of every unique TCRbeta CDR3 rearrangement. Productive Simpson clonality was computed per sample as the square root of Simpson's diversity index over productive rearrangements. This is the immuneACCESS table as TCRdb keeps it, with only in-frame sequences that have V and J called. A part of the clones is gone; compared with another copy, unresolved V genes explain less than half, and the rest is unexplained. That table supplies the V and J calls and clone size; D and trimming were determined from the DNA. Counted in this sample were 120,000 to 150,000 clones; 80% to 85% of them appeared once. The ten largest account for under 9.5% of the sample.

Each collaborating institution followed its own protocols to collect whole blood in K2EDTA tubes. For TCRbeta analysis, collaborators shipped samples as frozen whole blood, isolated PBMCs, or DNA extracted from either of those sample types. The chain joins TRBV6-4 to TRBJ1-2; the D gene assignment is ambiguous. Sequencing input: peripheral blood. This clonotype originated in a human donor in a cohort sampled during active COVID-19. The nucleotide sequence reads as follows: TGTGCCAGCAGTGAAGATCTTAGCTATGGCTACACCTTC. It translates as CASSEDLSYGYTF.